The entry below describes one T cell receptor (beta chain). This entry belongs to a study of blood T cell repertoires in COVID-19. Using immunoSEQ multiplex PCR, the repertoire was profiled, and TCRdb retains in-frame clones only, with some absent. The sample has almost 200,000 clones, roughly 80% seen once. The CDR3 sequence is 16 residues long. Trimming shortened V by 3 bases and J by 3 bases, and 18 bases separated the two germline ends. CDR1 and CDR2 from the germline V gene are SGHAT and FQNNGV. This sequence joins TRBV11-2 and TRBJ2-7, with D possibly matching TRBD1 (5 bases). Sequenced material: peripheral blood. The sequence came from a man aged 55 to 70 with COVID-19, enrolled during active disease. This CDR3 is CASSFRATVLLYEQYF. DNA for the CDR3: TGTGCCAGCAGCTTCCGGGCGACAGTCCTTCTCTACGAGCAGTACTTC.